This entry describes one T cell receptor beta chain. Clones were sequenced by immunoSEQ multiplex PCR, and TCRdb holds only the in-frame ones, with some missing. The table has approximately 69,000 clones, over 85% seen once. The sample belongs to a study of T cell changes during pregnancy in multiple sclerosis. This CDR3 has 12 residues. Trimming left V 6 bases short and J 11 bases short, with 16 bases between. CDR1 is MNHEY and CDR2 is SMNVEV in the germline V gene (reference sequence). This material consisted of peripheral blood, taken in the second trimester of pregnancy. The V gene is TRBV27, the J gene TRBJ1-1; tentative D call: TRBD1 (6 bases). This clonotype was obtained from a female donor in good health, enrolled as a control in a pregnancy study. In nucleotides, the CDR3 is TGTGCCAGCAGCGGGGGGCCTATGAGGGCTTTCTTT. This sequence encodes CASSGGPMRAFF.